The T cell receptor (beta chain) described here comes from a study of T cells in localized non-small cell lung cancer. Regarding the study as a whole: Longer overall survival associated with higher blood T cell density; shorter survival with higher adjacent-lung clonality. The appearance of a median approximately 60 of the top 100 tumor clones was seen in adjacent lung. The tumor had only one region sequenced, so heterogeneity remains possible.

Points on this clone: The antigen is undetermined.

Germline V gene lookup returns CDR1 MRHNA and CDR2 SNTAGT. V lost 7 bases to trimming and J lost 11 bases, with 12 bases between them. The CDR3 is 11 amino acids. In each case, adjacent lung free of atypia was taken at least 2 cm from the tumor margin. The data were produced by immunoSEQ multiplex PCR, yet TCRdb's version contains in-frame clones alone and is incomplete. The table records over a thousand clones, about 24% of them present only once. The origin of this receptor is a man aged 18-55 years with stage II lung adenocarcinoma. The chain recombines TRBV6-4 with TRBJ2-1, with D unresolved. The sample in question was normal lung tissue next to the tumor, obtained before any cancer treatment. CDR3: CASTFGGKQFF. CDR3 coding DNA: TGTGCCAGCACCTTTGGTGGGAAGCAGTTCTTC.